This T cell receptor (beta chain) appears in the sequencing data of a study of shared clonotypes between healthy human individuals. CD45RO negativity and positive selection for CCR7 defined naive CD8 cells, a population that excluded terminally differentiated effector memory CD45RA+ cells. Here immunoSEQ multiplex PCR was the method, and the copy in TCRdb shows in-frame clones only, minus some. The table lists over 2,000,000 clones, over 85% of them singletons. Germline CDR1 SNHLY, CDR2 FYNNEI. Trimming cost V 5 bases and J 0 bases; bases outside gene matches: 3. CDR3 length: 16 amino acids. This receptor was obtained from a man younger than 35 in good health. Some clones in this sample may be carry-over from other donors' samples. The chain employs TRBV2 and TRBJ2-3; 12 positions match TRBD2. Sequencing was performed on naive CD8+ T cells from PBMCs. CDR3 DNA sequence: TGTGCCAGCAGTTCTGGACTAGCGGGAAGCACAGATACGCAGTATTTT. Protein: CASSSGLAGSTDTQYF.